These T cell receptor beta chains were read from a single sample in a study of PD-1 and CTLA-4 blockade in melanoma. TCRdb's table, derived via immunoSEQ multiplex PCR, lists solely in-frame clones and lacks some. The sample has 25,000 to 30,000 clones, roughly nine tenths seen once. The source was CD8+ T cells from peripheral blood, collected before anti-PD-1 treatment. The receptors shown here come from a human donor with melanoma. CDR3s include the opening cysteine and the closing phenylalanine or tryptophan. A D gene is named only where the DNA matches it firmly. Only some rows state a clone size, as once, few, many or a class for expanded clones.

>TRBV30|NA|TRBD1|TRBJ2-7
TGTGCCTGGAGTCCGGGGACAGCTCTTACCTACGAGCAGTACTTC
CAWSPGTALTYEQYF
>TRBV20-1|medium-sized|TRBD1|TRBJ2-7
TGCAGTGCCAGTACCGGGACAGACTTCTACGAGCAGTACTTC
CSASTGTDFYEQYF
>TRBV28|NA|NA|TRBJ1-2
TGTGCCAGCAGTTCGGCGGGAGTTATACTCTATGGCTACACCTTC
CASSSAGVILYGYTF
>TRBV24-1|NA|NA|TRBJ2-1
TGTGCCACCAGTGATTGGGACTCGAGCTCCTACAATGAGCAGTTCTTC
CATSDWDSSSYNEQFF
>TRBV7-8|NA|NA|TRBJ1-5
TGTGCCAGCAGCTTAGCTGCGGGTTATAGCAATCAGCCCCAGCATTTT
CASSLAAGYSNQPQHF
>TRBV27|NA|NA|TRBJ2-3
TGTGCCAGCAGTTTCGGGGATACGCAGTATTTT
CASSFGDTQYF
>TRBV27|NA|NA|TRBJ2-7
TGTGCCAGCCACCGGGACCTGGACTCCTACGAGCAGTACTTC
CASHRDLDSYEQYF
>TRBV19|NA|NA|TRBJ1-1
TGTGCCAGTAGTATAGCCTGGGACACCACGAACACTGAAGCTTTCTTT
CASSIAWDTTNTEAFF
>TRBV27|NA|TRBD2|TRBJ2-7
TGTGCCAGCAGCCCGCTTTTTGCGGGAGACTACGAGCAGTACTTC
CASSPLFAGDYEQYF
>TRBV19|NA|NA|TRBJ2-2
TGTGCCAGTAAGGTATCTCTCCTTACCGGGGAGCTGTTTTTT
CASKVSLLTGELFF
>TRBV12-2|NA|NA|TRBJ2-7
TGTGCAAGTCGCATCCTTACATCTTCGGACAGGGATCGCGACGAGCAGTACTTC
CASRILTSSDRDRDEQYF
>TRBV2|NA|NA|TRBJ1-2
TGTGCCAGCAGTGAAGCTCCCTCCTATGGCTACACCTTC
CASSEAPSYGYTF
>TRBV24-1|NA|TRBD1|TRBJ2-3
TGTGCCACCAGTGAGAGACAGGGTACCACAGATACGCAGTATTTT
CATSERQGTTDTQYF
>TRBV19|NA|TRBD1|TRBJ1-1
TGTGCCATCAGACCCTCCCAGGGGGCGAACACTGAAGCTTTCTTT
CAIRPSQGANTEAFF
>TRBV5-4|NA|NA|TRBJ2-5
TGTGCCAGCAGCTTGACAGGAACCCTCCAAGAGACCCAGTACTTC
CASSLTGTLQETQYF
>TRBV11-2|NA|NA|TRBJ1-5
TGTGCCAGCAGCCTAGCGGGACGGGGGGATCAGCCCCAGCATTTT
CASSLAGRGDQPQHF
>TRBV28|NA|TRBD2|TRBJ2-1
TGTGCCAGCAGCCTGACTAGCGGGAGGGATGAGCAGTTCTTC
CASSLTSGRDEQFF
>TRBV7-9|few|NA|TRBJ1-2
TGTGCCAGCAGCTTAGTTGGTCCAGGGGACTATGGCTACACCTTC
CASSLVGPGDYGYTF
>TRBV19|medium-sized|TRBD1|TRBJ2-2
TGTGCCAGTAGTATAGACTTCAGGGGGCCCGGGGAGCTGTTTTTT
CASSIDFRGPGELFF
>TRBV2|NA|NA|TRBJ2-2
TGTGCCAGCAGTGGAAAAGGGTTTCTAACATTATCGGGGGAGCTGTTTTTT
CASSGKGFLTLSGELFF
>TRBV7-8|NA|NA|TRBJ1-4
TGTGCCAGCAGCTTAGCGCTGACAGGCGCAACTAATGAAAAACTGTTTTTT
CASSLALTGATNEKLFF
>TRBV7-2|NA|NA|TRBJ1-1
TGTGCCAGCAGCGAGATATCTGAAGCTTTCTTT
CASSEISEAFF
>TRBV19|NA|NA|TRBJ1-5
TGTGCCAGTAGTATGGTAACAGATTGGGTTAGCAATCAGCCCCAGCATTTT
CASSMVTDWVSNQPQHF
>TRBV4-1|NA|NA|TRBJ1-4
TGCGCCAGCAGCCAAGGTTCCTTCGATAATGAAAAACTGTTTTTT
CASSQGSFDNEKLFF
>TRBV29-1|NA|TRBD1|TRBJ2-1
TGCAGCGTTGTTCCTCTGGGACAGGGAATTTATGAGCAGTTCTTC
CSVVPLGQGIYEQFF
>TRBV28|NA|TRBD2|TRBJ2-1
TGTGCCAGCAGGGAAGACTGGATAGCGGGGGTACCTGCGGGCTCCTACAATGAGCAGTTCTTC
CASREDWIAGVPAGSYNEQFF
>TRBV10-3|NA|NA|TRBJ2-5
TGTGCCATCAGTGAGTCGGGCCCCGAGACAGGAATGGAGACCCAGTACTTC
CAISESGPETGMETQYF
>TRBV7-9|NA|NA|TRBJ2-7
TGTGCCAGCAGCTTAGGCTCCTACGAGCAGTACTTC
CASSLGSYEQYF
>TRBV7-3|NA|NA|TRBJ2-5
TGTGCCAGCAGCCTAGGGGGGTCCCGAGAGACCCAGTACTTC
CASSLGGSRETQYF
>TRBV27|NA|NA|TRBJ2-1
TGTGCCAGCAGGCTCACCCAGGGAGGCGAGCAGTTCTTC
CASRLTQGGEQFF
>TRBV6-1|NA|TRBD1|TRBJ1-5
TGTGCCAGCAGTGAAGGGACAGGGTCCTATCAGCCCCAGCATTTT
CASSEGTGSYQPQHF
>TRBV5-6|NA|TRBD1|TRBJ2-7
TGTGCCAGCAGCATAGGGGGCGACTCCTACGAGCAGTACTTC
CASSIGGDSYEQYF
>TRBV14|medium-sized|TRBD1|TRBJ2-2
TGTGCCAGCAGCCAAGAAGACAGGGACCGGACCGGGGAGCTGTTTTTT
CASSQEDRDRTGELFF
>TRBV6-5|NA|TRBD1|TRBJ2-7
TGTGCCAGCAGTTATTCCGGACAGGGCTACTACGAGCAGTACTTC
CASSYSGQGYYEQYF
>TRBV27|once|NA|TRBJ1-1
TGTGCCAGCAGTTTATCCTCTACGGGTGAAGCTTTCTTT
CASSLSSTGEAFF
>TRBV25-1|NA|NA|TRBJ2-1
TGTGCCAGCACAACCAGAAACAATGAGCAGTTCTTC
CASTTRNNEQFF
>TRBV19|NA|NA|TRBJ2-7
TGTGCCAGTAGTGAGGGTTTAGGCTACGAGCAGTACTTC
CASSEGLGYEQYF
>TRBV7-2|NA|TRBD1|TRBJ1-2
TGTGCCAGCAGCTTATTCCCTGGACAGGGGGACGGCTACACCTTC
CASSLFPGQGDGYTF
>TRBV6-4|NA|NA|TRBJ2-1
TGTGCCAGCAGTGAAGATGAGGTGAATGAGCAGTTCTTC
CASSEDEVNEQFF
>TRBV27|few|NA|TRBJ2-2
TGTGCCAGCAGTTCTTACAGGGACACCGGGGAGCTGTTTTTT
CASSSYRDTGELFF
>TRBV27|NA|NA|TRBJ1-1
TGTGCCAGCAGTCCCCAGGGTGAGAACACTGAAGCTTTCTTT
CASSPQGENTEAFF
>TRBV27|NA|NA|TRBJ2-1
TGTGCCAGCACCGGCAACACTAATGAGCAGTTCTTC
CASTGNTNEQFF
>TRBV6-1|NA|NA|TRBJ1-2
TGTGCCAGCAGTGAATGGGGTACGGATTATGGCTACACCTTC
CASSEWGTDYGYTF
>TRBV4-1|NA|NA|TRBJ1-5
TGCGCCAGCAGCCAAGCACCGGACCGCGGACAGCCCCAGCATTTT
CASSQAPDRGQPQHF
>TRBV19|once|TRBD1|TRBJ1-1
TGTGCCAGTCGACCTCCGGGACAGGGGTTCACTGAAGCTTTCTTT
CASRPPGQGFTEAFF
>TRBV19|NA|NA|TRBJ1-1
TGTGCCAGTAGTACGGGGTATGGAAACACTGAAGCTTTCTTT
CASSTGYGNTEAFF
>TRBV5-1|once|TRBD1|TRBJ1-2
TGCGCCAGCAGTCGGGACAGCGGCTACACCTTC
CASSRDSGYTF
>TRBV5-6|NA|NA|TRBJ1-4
TGTGCCAGCAGCTTGGCTCTTGAAGGCGAAAAACTGTTTTTT
CASSLALEGEKLFF
>TRBV9|NA|TRBD1|TRBJ2-7
TGTGCCAGCAGCTTGGGGCAGGGGGCAGAATACGAGCAGTACTTC
CASSLGQGAEYEQYF
>TRBV12-3/TRBV12-4|NA|NA|TRBJ2-7
TGTGCCAGCAGCCTCGGACTCATCTACGAGCAGTACTTC
CASSLGLIYEQYF
>TRBV2|few|TRBD1|TRBJ1-2
TGTGCCAGCAGTGAAGCTAACAGGGGTCGGGGCTACACCTTC
CASSEANRGRGYTF
>TRBV7-9|NA|TRBD2|TRBJ2-5
TGTGCCAGCAGCCCCGAGCGGGAGGGGACCCAGTACTTC
CASSPEREGTQYF
>TRBV5-8|NA|TRBD1|TRBJ1-1
TGTGCCAGCAGCGACAGGGAGAACACTGAAGCTTTCTTT
CASSDRENTEAFF
>TRBV10-1|NA|NA|TRBJ2-1
TGCGCCAGCAGTGACCATGGGACTGAGCAGTTCTTC
CASSDHGTEQFF
>TRBV6-5|once|NA|TRBJ1-6
TGTGCCAGCAGTTACTCGGTTCCTATGGATTATTCACCCCTCCACTTT
CASSYSVPMDYSPLHF
>TRBV5-1|NA|NA|TRBJ1-5
TGCGCCAGCAGCCCCCGGGTCGGGACGGCAGCCCCAGCATTT
CASSPRVGTAAPAF
>TRBV27|NA|NA|TRBJ2-1
TGTGCCAGCAGTGTCCCAGGGGGGACTTCTTACAATGAGCAGTTCTTC
CASSVPGGTSYNEQFF
>TRBV6-2/TRBV6-3|NA|NA|TRBJ2-7
TGTGCCAGCAGTTACGGAAATTGGGGTTACGAGCAGTACTTC
CASSYGNWGYEQYF
>TRBV11-2|NA|TRBD1|TRBJ1-5
TGTGCCAGCAGCTCCGGGACAGGGGGCCTTAGCAATCAGCCCCAGCATTTT
CASSSGTGGLSNQPQHF